This TCR beta chain appears in the sequencing data of a study of radiotherapy plus CTLA-4 blockade in lung cancer. This clone was counted a single time. Germline V gives CDR1 SGDLS, CDR2 YYNGEE. The CDR3 is made up of 14 amino acids. Trimming removed 3 bases from V and 3 bases from J, with 11 bases in between. TCRdb's copy holds only in-frame clones and misses some; the assay was immunoSEQ multiplex PCR. The sample consists of about 80,000 clones, less than 85% of them appearing once. The rearrangement links TRBV9 to TRBJ2-3; D unclear. The source material was peripheral blood, sampled from a patient treated with radiotherapy plus ipilimumab. This TCR was sampled from a human donor with non-small cell lung cancer who had stable disease on radiotherapy plus ipilimumab. Here the CDR3 reads CASSAQGGTDTQYF. The CDR3 nucleotides read TGTGCCAGCAGCGCGCAAGGTGGGACAGATACGCAGTATTTT.